This TCR beta chain is from a study of T cells in localized non-small cell lung cancer. Assay: immunoSEQ multiplex PCR; the TCRdb copy retains only in-frame clones and omits some. This table holds 50,000 to 65,000 clones, about four fifths found once. CDR1 is GTSNPN, CDR2 SVGIG, per germline (reference sequence). V was trimmed by 8 bases and J by 5 bases, leaving 13 bases between them. The CDR3 runs 11 residues. This TCR was recovered from a man aged 40-75 years with stage II lung adenocarcinoma. The chain links TRBV30 to TRBJ2-7, with a tentative D call TRBD2 (6 bases). Sequenced here: PBMCs, sampled before any cancer treatment. The DNA for the CDR3 is TGTGCCCGGGGGAGAGCCAACGAGCAGTACTTC. Encoded protein: CARGRANEQYF.